This T cell receptor (beta chain) comes out of a study of regulatory T cells in long-lasting Graves disease. Broader study findings: Analyses excluded thyroid tissue, covering peripheral blood alone. Favored gene segments in persistent disease were TRBV28, TRBJ1-2 and TRBJ2-5.

This sample's time point: persistent/refractory GD, antithyroid drugs over 5 years with positive TRAb. From PBMCs, RNA was extracted and then used to make the TCR library. Around 9 milliliters of peripheral blood went into EDTA tubes. V lost 5 bases, J lost 8 bases, and 6 bases stayed unmatched. Germline V lookup: CDR1 SNHLY, CDR2 FYNNEI. The CDR3 consists of 13 residues. The table lists this clonotype with a few counts. Antigen specificity is unknown. Assembly of TCR beta libraries relied on iRepertoire HTBI primers together with Arm-PCR of CDR3 regions. In TCRdb, the multiplex PCR reads were re-called with MiXCR into one record per CDR3 protein. Among 500,000 to 700,000 distinct CDR3 sequences listed, around 32% were seen once.

This sequence was found in a female donor with Graves disease. The sequenced sample was peripheral blood mononuclear cells (PBMCs), obtained when the disease was refractory, from a patient treated with antithyroid drugs. The V and J genes are TRBV2 and TRBJ1-5, with 7 bases fitting TRBD1. The CDR3 DNA follows: TGTGCCAGCAGTTGGGACAGCCGAGAGCCCCAGCATTTT. This codes for CASSWDSREPQHF.